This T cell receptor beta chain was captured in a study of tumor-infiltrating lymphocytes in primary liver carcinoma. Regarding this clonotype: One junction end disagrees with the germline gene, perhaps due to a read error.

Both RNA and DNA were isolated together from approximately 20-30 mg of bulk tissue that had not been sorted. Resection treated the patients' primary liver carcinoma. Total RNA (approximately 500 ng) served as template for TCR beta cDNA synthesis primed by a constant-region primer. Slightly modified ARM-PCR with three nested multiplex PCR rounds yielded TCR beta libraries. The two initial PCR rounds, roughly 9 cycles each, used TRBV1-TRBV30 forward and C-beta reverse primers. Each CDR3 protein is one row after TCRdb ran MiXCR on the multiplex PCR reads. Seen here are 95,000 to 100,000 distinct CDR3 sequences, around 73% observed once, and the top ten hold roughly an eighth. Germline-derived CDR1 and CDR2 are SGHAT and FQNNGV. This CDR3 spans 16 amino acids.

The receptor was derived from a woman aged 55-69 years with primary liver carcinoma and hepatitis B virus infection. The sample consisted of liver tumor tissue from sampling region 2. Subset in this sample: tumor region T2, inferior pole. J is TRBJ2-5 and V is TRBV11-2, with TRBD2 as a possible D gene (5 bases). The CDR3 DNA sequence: TGTGCCAGCAGTTACTCCCGTGGTAGAGGGAGAGAGGCCCAGTACTTC. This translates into CASSYSRGRGREAQYF. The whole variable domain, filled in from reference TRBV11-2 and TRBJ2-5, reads EAGVAQSPRYKIIEKRQSVAFWCNPISGHATLYWYQQILGQGPKLLIQFQNNGVVDDSQLPKDRFSAERLKGVDSTLKIQPAKLEDSAVYLCASSYSRGRGREAQYFGPGTRLLVL.